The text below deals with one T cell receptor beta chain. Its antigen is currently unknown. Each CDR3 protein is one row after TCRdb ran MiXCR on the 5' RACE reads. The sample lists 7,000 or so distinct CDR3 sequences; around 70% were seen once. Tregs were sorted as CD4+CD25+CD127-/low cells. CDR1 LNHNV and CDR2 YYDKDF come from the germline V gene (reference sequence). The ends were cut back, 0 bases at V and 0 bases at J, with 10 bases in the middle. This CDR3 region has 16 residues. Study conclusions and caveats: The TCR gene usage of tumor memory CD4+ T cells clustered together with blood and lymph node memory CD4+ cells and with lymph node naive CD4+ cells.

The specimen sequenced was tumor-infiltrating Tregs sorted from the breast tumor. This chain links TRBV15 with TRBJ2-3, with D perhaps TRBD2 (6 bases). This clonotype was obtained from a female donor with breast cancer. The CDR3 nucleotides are TGTGCCACCAGCAGAGATCGAGGACTAAGCACAGATACGCAGTATTTT. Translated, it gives CATSRDRGLSTDTQYF.